These 17 T cell receptor beta chains originate from one sample sequenced in a study of spatial heterogeneity in lung cancer. These receptors lack a known antigen. Overall study findings and caveats: Tumors with more nonsynonymous mutations had more expanded intratumoral alpha and beta TCRs.

TCRdb processed the 5' RACE reads anew with MiXCR; each CDR3 protein has one entry. The sample records 20,000 to 25,000 distinct CDR3 sequences, 4% to 5.5% being singletons. Time point given: sample taken at primary tumor resection. The source was lung tumor tissue, collected at surgery. These receptors were collected from a male donor with early-stage non-small cell lung cancer.

The chain has TRBV7-9 and TRBJ2-4; 7 positions agree with TRBD1. Unmatched junction bases numbered 3, after V lost 2 bases and J lost 2 bases. The germline gives CDR1 SEHNR, CDR2 FQNEAQ (reference sequence). The length of the CDR3 is 15 residues. CDR3 DNA: TGTGCCAGCAGCTTAAACAGGGGTACCAAAAACATTCAGTACTTC. Its translation is CASSLNRGTKNIQYF.

This clonotype appeared many times. The genes are TRBV20-1 and TRBJ2-5; the D gene is possibly TRBD1 (6 bases). V lost 1 base, J lost 4 bases, and 19 bases lay in between. Germline values: CDR1 DFQATT, CDR2 SNEGSKA (reference sequence). This CDR3 contains 16 residues. The CDR3 sequence is CSARGQGPVLGETQYF. The CDR3, as DNA: TGCAGTGCTAGAGGCCAGGGGCCGGTGTTGGGAGAGACCCAGTACTTC.

This clonotype was observed a few times. The chain employs TRBV7-2 and TRBJ1-3; D is undetermined. The CDR3 runs 13 residues. V gave up 1 base and J gave up 4 bases, with 5 bases separating them. The germline gives CDR1 SGHTA, CDR2 FQGNSA. This chain's CDR3 is CASSLVQGNTIYF. For the CDR3, the DNA is TGTGCCAGCAGCTTAGTGCAGGGAAACACCATATATTTT.

This clonotype is judged medium-sized. The chain recombines TRBV7-8 with TRBJ1-5; TRBD1 matches 9 bases. J gave up 6 bases and V 5 bases, and 5 bases lay outside the gene matches. This CDR3 has 14 amino acids. Germline V gene data show CDR1 as SGHVS and CDR2 as FQNEAQ. CDR3 nucleotide sequence: TGTGCCAGCAGCGCGACAGGGGGAGGTCAGCCCCAGCATTTT. It specifies CASSATGGGQPQHF. Based on the CDR3 plus reference TRBV7-8 and TRBJ1-5, the full variable domain is GAGVSQSPRYKVAKRGQDVALRCDPISGHVSLFWYQQALGQGPEFLTYFQNEAQLDKSGLPSDRFFAERPEGSVSTLKIQRTQQEDSAVYLCASSATGGGQPQHFGDGTRLSIL.

In this sample, this clonotype turned up many times. The rearrangement joins TRBV6-2 or TRBV6-3 to TRBJ2-7; 7 bases are shared with TRBD1. Trimming removed 1 base from V and 6 bases from J; junction bases left unmatched: 3. CDR1 is MNHEY and CDR2 is SVGEGT in the germline V gene. CDR3 length: 13 amino acids. CDR3 in DNA: TGTGCCAGCAGTTACTACAGGGGTGGCGAGCAGTACTTC. Translating it yields CASSYYRGGEQYF.

At least ten counts were recorded for this clonotype. J is TRBJ2-7 and V is TRBV7-9; 7 nucleotides agree with TRBD1. With V trimmed by 5 bases and J by 0 bases, 10 bases remained unmatched. Germline CDR1 reads SEHNR; CDR2 reads FQNEAQ (reference sequence). This CDR3 spans 16 amino acids. The CDR3 sequence is CASSPTPGGSSYEQYF. The CDR3 DNA follows: TGTGCCAGCAGCCCTACCCCAGGGGGTAGCTCCTACGAGCAGTACTTC.

This clonotype was observed at least ten times. This chain connects TRBV3-1 to TRBJ1-2; TRBD1 agrees at 7 bases. With 2 bases clipped from V and 5 bases from J, the junction kept 5 bases outside the gene matches. Germline V CDR1 and CDR2: LGHDT, YNNKEL (reference sequence). This CDR3 has 14 residues. This CDR3 is CASSQTGTAYGYTF. The CDR3 region has the DNA TGTGCCAGCAGCCAAACCGGGACAGCTTATGGCTACACCTTC.

Many counts were recorded for this clonotype. This sequence joins TRBV6-6 and TRBJ1-4; D ambiguous. Germline CDR1 and CDR2: MNHNY and SVGAGI (reference sequence). CDR3 size: 14 residues. Trimming removed 6 bases from V and 5 bases from J, with 13 bases in between. CDR3 nucleotides: TGTGCCAGCAGAATGTCGGCGGACAATGAAAAACTGTTTTTT. Its translation: CASRMSADNEKLFF.

This clonotype has at least ten counts. This sequence joins TRBV27 and TRBJ1-1; TRBD1 matches at 8 bases. The junction had 7 bases not matched to a gene; V was cut back by 3 bases and J by 4 bases. Germline loops: CDR1 MNHEY, CDR2 SMNVEV (reference sequence). This CDR3 has 15 amino acids. DNA of the CDR3: TGTGCCAGCAGTTTTGGACAGGGCCTCGGCACTGAAGCTTTCTTT. Translation gives CASSFGQGLGTEAFF.

This clonotype was detected ten times or more. The chain joins TRBV6-6 to TRBJ2-5; D remains ambiguous. This CDR3 has 11 amino acids. With 8 bases removed from V and 4 bases from J, the gap between germline ends came to 8 bases. CDR1 is MNHNY, CDR2 SVGAGI, per germline (reference sequence). CDR3 sequence (DNA): TGTGCCAGCTTCAAAGGAGAGACCCAGTACTTC. Amino acids: CASFKGETQYF.

To note about this clonotype: This may stem from a read error, because a much larger clone lies one nucleotide away. The CDR3 is CSARKTGRNEQFF. The CDR3 DNA reads TGCAGTGCTAGGAAGACTGGTCGAAATGAGCAGTTCTTC. The genes are TRBV20-1 and TRBJ2-1, with D hard to call. Trimming cost V 3 bases and J 7 bases, with 13 bases left between them. Germline V gives CDR1 DFQATT, CDR2 SNEGSKA (reference sequence). The CDR3 is 13 residues long.

This clonotype was counted at least ten times. The chain has TRBV9 and TRBJ1-3; D is unresolved. This CDR3 has 14 amino acids. The germline V and J ends were trimmed by 0 bases and 4 bases, with 8 bases remaining between them. Germline lookup yields CDR1 SGDLS and CDR2 YYNGEE. The CDR3 region has the DNA TGTGCCAGCAGCGTAGGAGGACGAGGAAACACCATATATTTT. Translated: CASSVGGRGNTIYF.

This clonotype was counted ten times or more. The gene calls are TRBV10-3 and TRBJ2-1, with 8 bases matching TRBD2. Germline assignment: CDR1 ENHRY and CDR2 SYGVKD. J was trimmed by 2 bases and V by 4 bases; bases with no gene match: 10. CDR3 length equals 17 residues. CDR3 sequence (DNA): TGTGCCATCAGTGGGAAGGGGACGGGAGGGACCTACAATGAGCAGTTCTTC. Translated: CAISGKGTGGTYNEQFF.

This clonotype was counted at least ten times. The genes are TRBV27 and TRBJ2-1, with D tentatively TRBD2 (6 bases). Per the germline V gene, CDR1 is MNHEY and CDR2 is SMNVEV (reference sequence). V dropped 4 bases and J dropped 4 bases, with 17 bases sitting between them. The CDR3 extends over 16 amino acids. CDR3 region: CASSSSGRDHYNEQFF. As DNA, the CDR3 is TGTGCCAGCAGTTCCTCCGGGAGAGACCATTACAATGAGCAGTTCTTC.

This clonotype appeared many times. The J gene is TRBJ2-6, the V gene TRBV28; TRBD1 matches 7 bases. Germline V gene lookup returns CDR1 MDHEN and CDR2 SYDVKM. The CDR3 consists of 15 residues. The trim removed 10 bases at V and 2 bases at J, leaving 8 bases unmatched. The CDR3 here is CATRYQGAGANVLTF. The CDR3 DNA follows: TGTGCCACCCGCTACCAGGGGGCTGGGGCCAACGTCCTGACTTTC.

By sample share, this clonotype is medium-sized. The V call is TRBV6-2 or TRBV6-3, the J call TRBJ2-7, with TRBD1 identical over 7 bases. The CDR3 spans 16 residues. With V trimmed by 3 bases and J by 1 base, 9 bases remained unmatched. In germline, CDR1 is MNHEY, CDR2 SVGEGT. CDR3 region: CASSYRVDRASYEQYF. The CDR3 region has the DNA TGTGCCAGCAGTTATCGAGTAGACAGGGCATCCTACGAGCAGTACTTC.

The chain employs TRBV7-8 and TRBJ2-5; D call uncertain. CDR1 is SGHVS and CDR2 is FQNEAQ in the germline V gene. This CDR3 has 13 amino acids. V was shortened by 1 base and J by 5 bases, with 8 bases between the two germline ends. The CDR3 DNA follows: TGTGCCAGCAGCTTAGAACGGGTGGAGACCCAGTACTTC. Encoded protein: CASSLERVETQYF.